This T cell receptor beta chain is drawn from a study of T-cell reconstitution after alpha-beta-depleted transplantation in children. Regarding the study as a whole: Where alpha-beta T cells came from about two months after transplant was reportedly several hundred expanded graft clones. The high TCRbeta diversity at day 60 in some patients came from surviving recipient T cells and thymic progenitors. Newly produced T cells mostly provided counts and TCRbeta diversity after one year, as hyperexpanded clones declined.

Regarding this clonotype: Its antigen is unidentified.

V lost 6 bases, J lost 6 bases, and 15 bases lay in between. The CDR3 has 13 amino acids. Unique molecular identifiers were used in preparing the TCRbeta library. TCRdb itself ran the PCR reads through MiXCR, one entry per CDR3 protein. Counted here are about 900,000 distinct CDR3 sequences, about 29% occurring once; the ten biggest clones make up 25% to 35%. The chain joins TRBV12-3 or TRBV12-4 to TRBJ2-7; D gene ambiguous. The sequence was collected from a boy in the first two years of life who had a stem cell transplant for SCID, so the T cells may come from the graft donor. Sequences were derived from PBMCs, mostly from graft donor cells, sampled 360 days after TCRalphabeta/CD19-depleted stem cell transplant. The DNA for the CDR3 is TGTGCCAGCAGGACGAAGGGTTGGAGCGAGCAGTACTTC. Its protein product is CASRTKGWSEQYF.